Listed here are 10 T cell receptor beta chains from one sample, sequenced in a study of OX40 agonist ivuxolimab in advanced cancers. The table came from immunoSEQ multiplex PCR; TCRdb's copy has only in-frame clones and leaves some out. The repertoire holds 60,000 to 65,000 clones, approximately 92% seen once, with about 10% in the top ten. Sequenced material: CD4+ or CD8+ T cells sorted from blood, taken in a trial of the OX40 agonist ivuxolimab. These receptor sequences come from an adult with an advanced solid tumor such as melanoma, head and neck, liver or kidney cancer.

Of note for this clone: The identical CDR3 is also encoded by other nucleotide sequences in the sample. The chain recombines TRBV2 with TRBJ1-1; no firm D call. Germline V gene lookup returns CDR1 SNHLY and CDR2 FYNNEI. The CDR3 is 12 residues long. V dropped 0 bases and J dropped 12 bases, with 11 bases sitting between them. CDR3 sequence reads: CASSEAGGRPFF. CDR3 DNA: TGTGCCAGCAGTGAAGCGGGAGGTCGGCCTTTCTTT. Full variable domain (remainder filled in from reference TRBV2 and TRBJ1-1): EPEVTQTPSHQVTQMGQEVILRCVPISNHLYFYWYRQILGQKVEFLVSFYNNEISEKSEIFDDQFSVERPDGSNFTLKIRSTKLEDSAMYFCASSEAGGRPFFGQGTRLTVV.

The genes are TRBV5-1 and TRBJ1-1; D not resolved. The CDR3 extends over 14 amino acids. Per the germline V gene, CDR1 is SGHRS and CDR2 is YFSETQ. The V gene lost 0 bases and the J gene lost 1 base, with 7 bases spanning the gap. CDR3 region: CASSLASQNTEAFF. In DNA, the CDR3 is TGCGCCAGCAGCTTGGCCTCTCAGAACACTGAAGCTTTCTTT. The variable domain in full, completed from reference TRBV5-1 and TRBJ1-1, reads KAGVTQTPRYLIKTRGQQVTLSCSPISGHRSVSWYQQTPGQGLQFLFEYFSETQRNKGNFPGRFSGRQFSNSRSEMNVSTLELGDSALYLCASSLASQNTEAFFGQGTRLTVV.

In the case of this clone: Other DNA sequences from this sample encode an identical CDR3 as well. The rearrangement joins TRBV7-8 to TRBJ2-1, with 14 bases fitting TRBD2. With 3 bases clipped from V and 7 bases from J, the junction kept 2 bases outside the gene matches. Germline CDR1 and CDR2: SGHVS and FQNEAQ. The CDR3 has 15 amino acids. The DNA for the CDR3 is TGTGCCAGCAGCTTGACTAGCGGGGGGGCAAATGAGCAGTTCTTC. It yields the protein CASSLTSGGANEQFF.

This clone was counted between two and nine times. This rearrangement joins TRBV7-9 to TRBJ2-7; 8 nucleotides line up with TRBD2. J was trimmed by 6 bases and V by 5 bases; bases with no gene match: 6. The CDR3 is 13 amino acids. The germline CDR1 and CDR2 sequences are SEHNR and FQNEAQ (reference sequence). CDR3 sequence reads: CASSPGLVLEQYF. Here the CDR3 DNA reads TGTGCCAGCAGCCCGGGACTAGTTCTCGAGCAGTACTTC.

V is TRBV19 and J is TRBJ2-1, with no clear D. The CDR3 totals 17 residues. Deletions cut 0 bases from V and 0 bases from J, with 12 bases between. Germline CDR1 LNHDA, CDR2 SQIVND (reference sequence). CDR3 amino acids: CASSIDGWEVSYNEQFF. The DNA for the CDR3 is TGTGCCAGTAGTATAGATGGTTGGGAAGTCTCCTACAATGAGCAGTTCTTC.

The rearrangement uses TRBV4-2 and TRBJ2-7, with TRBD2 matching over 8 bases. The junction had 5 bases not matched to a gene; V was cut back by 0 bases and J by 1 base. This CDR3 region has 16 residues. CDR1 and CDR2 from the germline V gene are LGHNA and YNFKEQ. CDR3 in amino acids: CASSQDYTSGSYEQYF. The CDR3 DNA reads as TGTGCCAGCAGCCAAGATTACACTAGCGGTTCCTACGAGCAGTACTTC.

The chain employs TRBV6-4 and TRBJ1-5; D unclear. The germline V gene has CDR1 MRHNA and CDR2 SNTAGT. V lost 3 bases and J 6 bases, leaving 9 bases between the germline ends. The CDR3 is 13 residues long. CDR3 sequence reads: CASSEGAGQPQHF. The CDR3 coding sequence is TGTGCCAGCAGTGAAGGAGCCGGTCAGCCCCAGCATTTT.

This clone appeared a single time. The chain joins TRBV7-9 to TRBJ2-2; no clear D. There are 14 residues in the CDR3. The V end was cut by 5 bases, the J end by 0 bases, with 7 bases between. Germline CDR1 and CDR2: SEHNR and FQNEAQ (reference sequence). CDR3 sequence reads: CASSRATNTGELFF. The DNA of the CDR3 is TGTGCCAGCAGCCGGGCCACGAACACCGGGGAGCTGTTTTTT.

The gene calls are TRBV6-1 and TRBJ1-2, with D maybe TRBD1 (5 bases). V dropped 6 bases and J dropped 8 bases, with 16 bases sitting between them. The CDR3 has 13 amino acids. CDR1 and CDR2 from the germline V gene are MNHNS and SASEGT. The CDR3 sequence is CASRETEYEGYTF. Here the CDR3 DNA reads TGTGCCAGCAGAGAGACAGAGTATGAGGGCTACACCTTC.

CDR3 sequence: CSALIGTADEQFF. CDR3 nucleotide sequence: TGCAGCGCCTTAATTGGGACCGCGGATGAGCAGTTCTTC. The chain uses TRBV29-1 and TRBJ2-1; perhaps D is TRBD1 or TRBD2 (5 bases each). This CDR3 contains 13 residues. V dropped 7 bases and J dropped 8 bases, with 18 bases sitting between them. The germline CDR1 and CDR2 sequences are SQVTM and ANQGSEA.